The clone carrying this TCR beta chain has a handful of counts. Its antigen is currently unknown. Germline lookup yields CDR1 SGHVS and CDR2 FQNEAQ. V gave up 5 bases and J gave up 0 bases, with 8 bases separating them. The CDR3 is 14 amino acids. Preparation of the TCRbeta library used unique molecular identifiers. Each CDR3 protein is one row after TCRdb ran MiXCR on the PCR reads. In the table there are some 350,000 distinct CDR3 sequences, 15% to 20% of which are singletons. The entry originates in a study of T-cell reconstitution after alpha-beta-depleted transplantation in children. General study findings and limits: It was newly produced T cells that mostly accounted for T-cell counts and diversity one year after transplant.

The receptor's source is a male patient under 10 years old who had a stem cell transplant for acute lymphoblastic leukemia, so the T cells may come from the graft donor. Sample: PBMCs, mostly from graft donor cells, taken 360 days after TCRalphabeta/CD19-depleted stem cell transplant. The V and J genes are TRBV7-8 and TRBJ1-3; the D gene is possibly TRBD1 (5 bases). CDR3 in amino acids: CASSPGSSGNTIYF. In DNA, the CDR3 is TGTGCCAGCAGCCCAGGGAGCTCTGGAAACACCATATATTTT. Combining the CDR3 with reference TRBV7-8 and TRBJ1-3 gives the whole variable domain GAGVSQSPRYKVAKRGQDVALRCDPISGHVSLFWYQQALGQGPEFLTYFQNEAQLDKSGLPSDRFFAERPEGSVSTLKIQRTQQEDSAVYLCASSPGSSGNTIYFGEGSWLTVV.